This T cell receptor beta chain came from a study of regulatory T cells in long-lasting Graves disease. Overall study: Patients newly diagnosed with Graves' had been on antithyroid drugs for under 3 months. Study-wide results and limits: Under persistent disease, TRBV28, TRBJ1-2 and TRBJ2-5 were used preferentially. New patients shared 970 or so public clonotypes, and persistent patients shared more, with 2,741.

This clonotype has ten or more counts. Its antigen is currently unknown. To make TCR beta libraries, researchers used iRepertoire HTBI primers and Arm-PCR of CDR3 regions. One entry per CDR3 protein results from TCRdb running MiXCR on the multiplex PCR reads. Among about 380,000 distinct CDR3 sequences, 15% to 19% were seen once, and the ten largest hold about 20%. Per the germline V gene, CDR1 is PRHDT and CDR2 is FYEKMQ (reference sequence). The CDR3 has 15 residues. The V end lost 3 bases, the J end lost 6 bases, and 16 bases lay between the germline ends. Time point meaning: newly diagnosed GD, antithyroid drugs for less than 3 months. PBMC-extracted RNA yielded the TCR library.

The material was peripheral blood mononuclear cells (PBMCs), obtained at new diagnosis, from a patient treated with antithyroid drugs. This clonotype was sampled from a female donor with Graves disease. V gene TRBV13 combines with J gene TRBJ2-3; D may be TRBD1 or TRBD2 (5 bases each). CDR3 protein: CASSFIGARSDTQYF. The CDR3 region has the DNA TGTGCCAGCAGCTTCATCGGGGCCCGGTCGGATACGCAGTATTTT.